Below, 8 T cell receptor beta chains from the same sample are listed, as sequenced in a study of beta chain features in type 1 diabetes. Study results and caveats: Moderate but significant shortening of TCRB CDR3s was recorded in all four CD4+ subsets from Type 1 diabetes patients.

What these receptors recognize is not known. Isolated RNA was reverse transcribed in full, so expressed TCRB transcripts were sequenced. Profiling relied on immunoSEQ multiplex PCR, and the TCRdb table lists in-frame clones only, not all of them. Of about 740,000 clones detected, roughly an eighth appear once; the ten largest clones hold about 0.02%. The material sequenced was naive CD4+ T cells from blood. These receptors all stem from a man aged 18-30 years with type 1 diabetes.

This chain links TRBV9 with TRBJ1-6; 7 bases match TRBD1. The CDR3 spans 13 residues. Germline CDR1 is SGDLS and CDR2 is YYNGEE. V shed 4 bases and J 12 bases; nucleotides not matched to a gene: 7. The CDR3, as DNA: TGTGCCAGCAGCCCTCGCCAGGGGGAACCCCTCCACTTT. This codes for CASSPRQGEPLHF.

This chain links TRBV6-6 with TRBJ2-3; 9 bases align to TRBD1. This CDR3 contains 11 residues. Trimming at V came to 6 bases and at J to 8 bases, leaving 0 bases not matched to a gene. In germline, CDR1 is MNHNY, CDR2 SVGAGI (reference sequence). The CDR3 DNA is TGTGCCAGCAGGGACAGGGGTACGCAGTATTTT. Its translation: CASRDRGTQYF.

The chain's CDR3 is CSVDAGAANTGELFF. The CDR3, as DNA: TGCAGCGTTGATGCGGGGGCGGCGAACACCGGGGAGCTGTTTTTT. V and J are TRBV29-1 and TRBJ2-2; tentatively, D is TRBD2 (7 bases). Germline assignment: CDR1 SQVTM and CDR2 ANQGSEA. Deletions cut 3 bases from V and 0 bases from J, with 11 bases between. The CDR3 totals 15 residues.

This clone was seen only a few times. The chain carries TRBV29-1 and TRBJ1-2; maybe TRBD1 (6 bases). The CDR3 sequence is 12 residues long. V dropped 4 bases and J dropped 4 bases, with 10 bases sitting between them. Germline V CDR1 and CDR2: SQVTM, ANQGSEA. DNA of the CDR3: TGCAGCGTTGGGGGCAGGGGCTATGGCTACACCTTC. This translates into CSVGGRGYGYTF.

The chain combines TRBV7-6 with TRBJ2-6, with a tentative D call TRBD2 (5 bases). The CDR3 runs to 16 residues. Deletions cut 4 bases from V and 0 bases from J, with 10 bases between. Germline lookup yields CDR1 SGHVS and CDR2 FNYEAQ. The CDR3 DNA reads TGTGCCAGCAGCTCAACCCGGGACTCTGGGGCCAACGTCCTGACTTTC. Translated, it gives CASSSTRDSGANVLTF.

The chain combines TRBV10-3 with TRBJ1-6; perhaps TRBD1 as D (6 bases). From germline, CDR1 is ENHRY and CDR2 SYGVKD. CDR3 size: 19 residues. Trimming stripped 5 bases from V and 7 bases from J, with 27 bases between. The CDR3 is CAISRNRDSLFTGNSPLHF. The CDR3 region has the DNA TGTGCCATCAGTCGAAACAGGGATAGTTTATTTACCGGGAATTCACCCCTCCACTTT.

This clone was recorded a few times. The gene calls are TRBV6-1 and TRBJ2-1, with 7 bases identical to TRBD1. Germline-derived CDR1 and CDR2 are MNHNS and SASEGT. Trimming removed 3 bases from V and 7 bases from J; junction bases left unmatched: 6. The CDR3 extends over 14 amino acids. The CDR3 DNA reads as TGTGCCAGCAGTGAGAGACAGGGAGCGAATGAGCAGTTCTTC. It specifies CASSERQGANEQFF.

Only a few counts were recorded for this clone. V is TRBV27 and J is TRBJ2-5; D might be TRBD1 (6 bases). V shed 6 bases and J shed 1 base, with 9 bases lying between them. CDR1 and CDR2 from the germline V gene are MNHEY and SMNVEV (reference sequence). The CDR3 is 13 residues long. CDR3 coding DNA: TGTGCCAGCAGAAGGGGGAGCCAAGAGACCCAGTACTTC. This translates into CASRRGSQETQYF.